This TCR beta chain is drawn from a study of naive and memory T cell subsets. Study findings and constraints: Naive repertoires, especially CD8, held a few larger clonotypes, possibly memory cells re-expressing CD45RA. In CD4 and CD8 cells, diversity dropped from naive through EMRA.

CDR1 and CDR2 (germline): MNHEY, SMNVEV (reference sequence). The CDR3 runs to 17 residues. The V and J ends lost 3 bases and 7 bases respectively, with 22 bases between them. This clonotype was counted ten times or more. Antigen specificity is unknown. After the first PCR, alpha and beta chain libraries were processed separately. Cells stained for CD3, CD4, CD8, CD45RA, CD27 and viability were sorted into four CD45RA/CD27 subsets. Two oligonucleotides, mixed equimolar, formed the beta constant-region primer covering TRBC1 and TRBC2. Nested alpha and beta constant-region primers with the SP2 primer drove four PCR rounds on ligated cDNA. In TCRdb, the UMI-ligation and nested PCR reads were re-called with MiXCR into one record per CDR3 protein. The sample has just over 80,000 distinct CDR3 sequences, around 9% seen once.

This chain connects TRBV27 to TRBJ2-1, with D perhaps TRBD1 (5 bases). The clonotype was recovered from a human donor in good health. The material sequenced was naive CD8+ T cells from blood. For the CDR3, the DNA is TGTGCCAGCAGTTTGCCCTATGGCAGGGCTGTTGGGAATGAGCAGTTCTTC. Amino acids: CASSLPYGRAVGNEQFF.